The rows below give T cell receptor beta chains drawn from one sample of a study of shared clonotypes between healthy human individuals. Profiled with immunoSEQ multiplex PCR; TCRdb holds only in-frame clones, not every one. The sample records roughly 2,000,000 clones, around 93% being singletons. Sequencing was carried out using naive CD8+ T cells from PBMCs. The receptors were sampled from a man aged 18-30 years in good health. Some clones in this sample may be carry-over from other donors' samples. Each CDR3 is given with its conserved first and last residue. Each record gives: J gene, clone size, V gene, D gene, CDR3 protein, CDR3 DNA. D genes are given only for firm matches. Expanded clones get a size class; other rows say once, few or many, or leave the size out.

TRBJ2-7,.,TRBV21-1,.,CASSKIGGPQRELSYEQYF,TGTGCCAGCAGCAAAATTGGGGGCCCTCAGCGGGAGCTCTCCTACGAGCAGTACTTC
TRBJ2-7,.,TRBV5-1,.,CASSGAYEQYF,TGCGCCAGCAGCGGAGCCTACGAGCAGTACTTC
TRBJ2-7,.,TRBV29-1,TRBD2,CRELKRERFAYEQYF,TGCAGGGAACTTAAGCGGGAGAGGTTTGCCTACGAGCAGTACTTC
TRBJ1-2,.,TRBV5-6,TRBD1,CASSPDRGPYGYTF,TGTGCCAGCAGCCCCGACAGGGGACCATATGGCTACACCTTC
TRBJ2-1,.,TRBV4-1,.,CASSQDPIEGVGYNEQFF,TGCGCCAGCAGCCAAGATCCCATCGAGGGAGTTGGATACAATGAGCAGTTCTTC
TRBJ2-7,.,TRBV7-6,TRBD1,CASSQGRTGGYEQYF,TGTGCCAGCAGCCAGGGTAGGACAGGGGGCTACGAGCAGTACTTC
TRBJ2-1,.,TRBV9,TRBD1,CASSVADRGHEQFF,TGTGCCAGCAGCGTAGCCGACAGGGGGCATGAGCAGTTCTTC
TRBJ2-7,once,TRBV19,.,CASSMYERGTEQYF,TGTGCCAGTAGTATGTATGAAAGGGGAACCGAGCAGTACTTC
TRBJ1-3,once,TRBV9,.,CASSVAPSGNTIYF,TGTGCCAGCAGCGTGGCCCCCTCTGGAAACACCATATATTTT
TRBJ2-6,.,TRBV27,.,CATTMWSGSGANVLTF,TGTGCCACCACGATGTGGTCCGGGTCTGGGGCCAACGTCCTGACTTTC
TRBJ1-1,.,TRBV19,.,CASSGPGRNAEAFF,TGTGCCAGTAGTGGCCCCGGCAGGAACGCTGAAGCTTTCTTT
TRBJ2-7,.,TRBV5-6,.,CASSSQGAPSYEQYF,TGTGCCAGCAGCTCCCAGGGAGCCCCCTCCTACGAGCAGTACTTC
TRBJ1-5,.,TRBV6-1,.,CASSDRDRLNQPQHF,TGTGCCAGCAGTGATCGGGACCGACTAAATCAGCCCCAGCATTTT
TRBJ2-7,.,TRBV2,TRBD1,CASSEDRGAAYEQYF,TGTGCCAGCAGTGAAGACAGGGGGGCGGCCTACGAGCAGTACTTC
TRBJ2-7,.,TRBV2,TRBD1,CALRGTGGAYEQYF,TGTGCCCTTCGGGGGACAGGGGGAGCCTACGAGCAGTACTTC
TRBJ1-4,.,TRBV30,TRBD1,CAWSDLQGVVNEKLFF,TGTGCCTGGAGCGACCTACAGGGGGTGGTTAATGAAAAACTGTTTTTT
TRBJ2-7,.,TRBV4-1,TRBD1,CASSQLGQGMAEQYF,TGCGCCAGCAGCCAGCTCGGACAGGGGATGGCCGAGCAGTACTTC